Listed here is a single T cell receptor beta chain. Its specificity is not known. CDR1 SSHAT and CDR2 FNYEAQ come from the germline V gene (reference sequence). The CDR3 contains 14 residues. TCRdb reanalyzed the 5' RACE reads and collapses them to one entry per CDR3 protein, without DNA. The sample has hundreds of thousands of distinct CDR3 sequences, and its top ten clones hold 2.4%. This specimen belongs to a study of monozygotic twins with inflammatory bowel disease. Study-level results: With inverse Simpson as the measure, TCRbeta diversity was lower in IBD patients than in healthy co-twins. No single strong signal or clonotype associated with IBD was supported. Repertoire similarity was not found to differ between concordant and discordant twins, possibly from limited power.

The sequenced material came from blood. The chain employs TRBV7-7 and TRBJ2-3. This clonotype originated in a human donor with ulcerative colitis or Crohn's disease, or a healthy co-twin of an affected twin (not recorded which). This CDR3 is CASSLTGVTDTQYF. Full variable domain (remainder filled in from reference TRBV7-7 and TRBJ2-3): GAGVSQSPRYKVTKRGQDVTLRCDPISSHATLYWYQQALGQGPEFLTYFNYEAQPDKSGLPSDRFSAERPEGSISTLTIQRTEQRDSAMYRCASSLTGVTDTQYFGPGTRLTVL.